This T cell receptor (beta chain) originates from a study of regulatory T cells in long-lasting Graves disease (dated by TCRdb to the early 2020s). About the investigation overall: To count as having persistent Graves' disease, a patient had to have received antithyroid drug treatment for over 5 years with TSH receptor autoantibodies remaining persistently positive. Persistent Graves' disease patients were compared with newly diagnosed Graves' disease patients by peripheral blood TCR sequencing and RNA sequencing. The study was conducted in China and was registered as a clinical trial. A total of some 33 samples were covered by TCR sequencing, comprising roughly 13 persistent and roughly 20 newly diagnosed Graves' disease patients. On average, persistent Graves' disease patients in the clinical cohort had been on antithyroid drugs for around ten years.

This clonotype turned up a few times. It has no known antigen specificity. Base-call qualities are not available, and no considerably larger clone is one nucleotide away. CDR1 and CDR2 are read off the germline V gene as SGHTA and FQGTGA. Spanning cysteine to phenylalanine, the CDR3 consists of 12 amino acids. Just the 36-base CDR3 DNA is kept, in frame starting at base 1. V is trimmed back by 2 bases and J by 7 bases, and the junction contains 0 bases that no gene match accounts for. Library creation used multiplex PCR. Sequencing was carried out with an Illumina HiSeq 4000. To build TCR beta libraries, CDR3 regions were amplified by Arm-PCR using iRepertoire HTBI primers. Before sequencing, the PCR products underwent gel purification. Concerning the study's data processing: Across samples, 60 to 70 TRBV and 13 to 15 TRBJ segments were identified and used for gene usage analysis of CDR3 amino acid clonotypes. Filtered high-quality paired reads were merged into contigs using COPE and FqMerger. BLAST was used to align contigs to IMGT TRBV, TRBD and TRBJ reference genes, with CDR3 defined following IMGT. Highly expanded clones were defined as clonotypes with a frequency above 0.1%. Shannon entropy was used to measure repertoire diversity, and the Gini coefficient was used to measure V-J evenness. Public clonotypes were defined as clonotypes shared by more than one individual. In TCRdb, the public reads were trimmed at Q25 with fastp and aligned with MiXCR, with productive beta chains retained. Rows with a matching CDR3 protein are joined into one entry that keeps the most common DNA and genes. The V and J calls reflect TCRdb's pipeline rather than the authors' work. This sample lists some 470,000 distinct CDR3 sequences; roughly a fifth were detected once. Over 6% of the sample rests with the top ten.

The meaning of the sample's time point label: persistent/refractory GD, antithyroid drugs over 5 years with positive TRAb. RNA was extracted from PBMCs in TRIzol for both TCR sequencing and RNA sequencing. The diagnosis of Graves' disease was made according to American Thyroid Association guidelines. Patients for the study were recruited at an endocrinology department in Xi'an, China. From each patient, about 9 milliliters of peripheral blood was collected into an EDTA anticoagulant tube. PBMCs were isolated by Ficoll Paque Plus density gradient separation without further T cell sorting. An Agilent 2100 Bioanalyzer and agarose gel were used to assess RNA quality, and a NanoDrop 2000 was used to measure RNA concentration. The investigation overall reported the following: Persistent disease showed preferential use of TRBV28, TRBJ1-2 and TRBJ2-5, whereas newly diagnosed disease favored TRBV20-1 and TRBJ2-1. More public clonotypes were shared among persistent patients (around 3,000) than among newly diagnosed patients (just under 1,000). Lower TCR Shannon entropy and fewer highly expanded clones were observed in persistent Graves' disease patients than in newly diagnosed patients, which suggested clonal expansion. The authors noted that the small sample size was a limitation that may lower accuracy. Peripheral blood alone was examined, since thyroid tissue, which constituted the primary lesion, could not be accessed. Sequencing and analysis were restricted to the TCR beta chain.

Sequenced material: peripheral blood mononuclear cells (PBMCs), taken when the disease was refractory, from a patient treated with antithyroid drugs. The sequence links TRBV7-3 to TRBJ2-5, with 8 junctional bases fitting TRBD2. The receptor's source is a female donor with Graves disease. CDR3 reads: CASSLAGGTQYF. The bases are TGTGCCAGCAGCTTAGCGGGGGGGACCCAGTACTTC.